These 24 T cell receptor beta chains were sequenced from one sample in a study of shared clonotypes between healthy human individuals. Naive CD8 cells comprised CD45RO-negative, CCR7-positively selected cells, excluding terminally differentiated effector memory CD45RA+ cells. This table comes from immunoSEQ multiplex PCR, and its TCRdb copy is limited to in-frame clones, with some not included. Among under 2,000,000 clones, about 94% were seen once, and the ten largest hold less than 1.5%. The source material was naive CD8+ T cells sorted from blood. Receptors were obtained from a man aged 18-30 years in good health.

J is TRBJ2-7 and V is TRBV4-3; the D gene is possibly TRBD2 (5 bases). Looked up from germline, CDR1 is LGHNA and CDR2 is YSLEER. The CDR3 spans 14 residues. V was shortened by 4 bases and J by 5 bases, with 15 bases between the two germline ends. In DNA, the CDR3 is TGCGCCAGCAGCCCCTGGATAGGGCGGGACGAGCAGTACTTC. It yields the protein CASSPWIGRDEQYF.

V gene TRBV4-1 combines with J gene TRBJ2-2, with TRBD2 matching over 14 bases. Trimming at V came to 5 bases and at J to 1 base, leaving 6 bases not matched to a gene. This CDR3 spans 18 amino acids. Germline CDR1 and CDR2: MGHRA and YSYEKL. The CDR3 protein is CASSGLTSGGENTGELFF. The DNA of the CDR3 is TGCGCCAGCAGCGGGCTGACTAGCGGGGGGGAGAACACCGGGGAGCTGTTTTTT.

The chain is built from TRBV7-9 and TRBJ2-7; D is undetermined. Germline V CDR1 and CDR2: SEHNR, FQNEAQ (reference sequence). The germline V and J ends were trimmed by 6 bases and 2 bases, with 11 bases remaining between them. The CDR3 totals 13 residues. The CDR3 is CASRPLSAYEQYF. CDR3 bases: TGTGCCAGCAGACCCCTATCAGCCTACGAGCAGTACTTC.

The gene calls are TRBV6-1 and TRBJ1-4; maybe TRBD1 (6 bases). Germline lookup yields CDR1 MNHNS and CDR2 SASEGT. V lost 3 bases and J lost 4, with 12 bases in between. This CDR3 region has 15 residues. CDR3 residues: CASSDGGQVNEKLFF. The CDR3 region has the DNA TGTGCCAGCAGTGATGGGGGACAAGTTAATGAAAAACTGTTTTTT.

The CDR3 bases are TGCGCCAGCAGCTTAGCGGGAGCTCTCCAAGAGACCCAGTACTTC. Translation gives CASSLAGALQETQYF. V and J are TRBV5-1 and TRBJ2-5; TRBD2 agrees at 8 bases. The CDR3 runs 15 residues. Germline lookup yields CDR1 SGHRS and CDR2 YFSETQ. V lost 2 bases, J lost 1 base, and 4 bases stayed unmatched.

The rearrangement joins TRBV27 to TRBJ2-5; perhaps D is TRBD1 or TRBD2 (5 bases each). Germline V gene data show CDR1 as MNHEY and CDR2 as SMNVEV (reference sequence). The CDR3 has 14 residues. Trimming cost V 5 bases and J 5 bases, with 15 bases left between them. CDR3 protein: CASSPLGDEETQYF. The CDR3 DNA sequence: TGTGCCAGCAGTCCCCTCGGGGACGAGGAGACCCAGTACTTC.

The chain combines TRBV15 with TRBJ2-2; D ambiguous. Germline loops: CDR1 LNHNV, CDR2 YYDKDF (reference sequence). This CDR3 has 15 residues. With 0 bases removed from V and 5 bases from J, the gap between germline ends came to 10 bases. The CDR3, as DNA: TGTGCCACCAGCAGAGATCCCTTGGGGACCGGGGAGCTGTTTTTT. It translates to CATSRDPLGTGELFF.

This sequence joins TRBV4-3 and TRBJ2-1; D might be TRBD2 (5 bases). With 5 bases removed from V and 2 bases from J, the gap between germline ends came to 22 bases. There are 18 residues in the CDR3. Germline V lookup: CDR1 LGHNA, CDR2 YSLEER. CDR3 region: CASSAKIWAGLTYNEQFF. CDR3 coding DNA: TGCGCCAGCAGCGCCAAGATTTGGGCGGGTCTTACCTACAATGAGCAGTTCTTC.

This chain uses TRBV27 with TRBJ2-3, with D perhaps matching TRBD2 (6 bases). Looked up from germline, CDR1 is MNHEY and CDR2 is SMNVEV (reference sequence). CDR3 length equals 13 residues. Trimming stripped 3 bases from V and 4 bases from J, with 8 bases between. CDR3 sequence reads: CASSFLASDTQYF. The CDR3 nucleotides are TGTGCCAGCAGTTTTCTAGCGTCAGATACGCAGTATTTT.

The chain recombines TRBV7-2 with TRBJ2-5, with D perhaps being TRBD1 or TRBD2 (5 bases each). Germline CDR1 SGHTA, CDR2 FQGNSA. The CDR3 sequence is 16 residues long. V shed 1 base and J shed 1 base, with 13 bases lying between them. The DNA for the CDR3 is TGTGCCAGCAGCTTAGAGTATGCAGGGACCCAAGAGACCCAGTACTTC. This encodes CASSLEYAGTQETQYF. Complete variable domain (other parts from reference TRBV7-2 and TRBJ2-5): GAGVSQSPSNKVTEKGKDVELRCDPISGHTALYWYRQSLGQGLEFLIYFQGNSAPDKSGLPSDRFSAERTGGSVSTLTIQRTQQEDSAVYLCASSLEYAGTQETQYFGPGTRLLVL.

The genes are TRBV6-1 and TRBJ1-3, with D unresolved. The CDR3 covers 18 residues. The V end lost 0 bases, the J end lost 0 bases, and 15 bases lay between the germline ends. Germline V gives CDR1 MNHNS, CDR2 SASEGT. The CDR3 here is CASSEAGRGWSSGNTIYF. The CDR3 DNA reads TGTGCCAGCAGTGAAGCGGGGAGAGGGTGGAGCTCTGGAAACACCATATATTTT.

The CDR3 loop reads CASSSLTGRGQFF. CDR3 nucleotides: TGTGCCAGCAGCTCGTTGACAGGGCGAGGTCAGTTCTTC. V and J are TRBV5-6 and TRBJ2-1; 7 positions match TRBD1. V lost 3 bases to trimming and J lost 13 bases; unmatched junction nucleotides: 10. Germline CDR1 reads SGHDT; CDR2 reads YYEEEE. This CDR3 is 13 amino acids long.

J is TRBJ2-7 and V is TRBV4-1, with D maybe TRBD1 (6 bases). The CDR3 length is 12 residues. Germline V gene data show CDR1 as MGHRA and CDR2 as YSYEKL. V shed 4 bases and J shed 7 bases, with 11 bases lying between them. The CDR3 sequence: CASSPSGTEQYF. In DNA form, the CDR3 reads TGCGCCAGCAGCCCGTCCGGGACAGAGCAGTACTTC.

Worth noting for this clone: This sample also contains other DNA sequences that code for the same CDR3. The J gene is TRBJ2-7, the V gene TRBV27; a weak D match, TRBD1 (6 bases). Germline V gene sequence: CDR1 MNHEY, CDR2 SMNVEV (reference sequence). V lost 4 bases to trimming and J lost 2 bases, with 6 bases between them. This CDR3 has 12 amino acids. The chain's CDR3 is CASSSGAYEQYF. CDR3 coding DNA: TGTGCCAGCAGTTCAGGGGCCTACGAGCAGTACTTC.

The J gene is TRBJ2-7, the V gene TRBV9, with D hard to call. Germline lookup yields CDR1 SGDLS and CDR2 YYNGEE. Trimming pared 0 bases from V and 3 bases from J, leaving 13 bases between. The length of the CDR3 is 15 residues. CDR3 sequence (DNA): TGTGCCAGCAGCGTAGCGGGCCCCGAAAACTACGAGCAGTACTTC. It specifies CASSVAGPENYEQYF.

The CDR3, as DNA: TGCGCCAGCAGCCCGCGACAGGGAGAGAACACTGAAGCTTTCTTT. As protein: CASSPRQGENTEAFF. This chain joins TRBV4-1 and TRBJ1-1, with 7 positions matching TRBD1. Germline trimming cut 4 bases from V and 1 base from J; bases unmatched to any gene: 6. Germline-derived CDR1 and CDR2 are MGHRA and YSYEKL. This CDR3 has 15 residues.

The rearrangement joins TRBV7-2 to TRBJ2-1, with 11 bases fitting TRBD2. CDR3 size: 16 residues. V lost 5 bases and J lost 10; bases outside the gene matches: 13. CDR1 and CDR2 from the germline V gene are SGHTA and FQGNSA. The CDR3 region has the DNA TGTGCCAGCAGCCCAGCCCGACTAGCGGGGTTCGGAGAGCAGTTCTTC. This sequence encodes CASSPARLAGFGEQFF. Based on the CDR3 plus reference TRBV7-2 and TRBJ2-1, the full variable domain is GAGVSQSPSNKVTEKGKDVELRCDPISGHTALYWYRQSLGQGLEFLIYFQGNSAPDKSGLPSDRFSAERTGGSVSTLTIQRTQQEDSAVYLCASSPARLAGFGEQFFGPGTRLTVL.

The rearrangement uses TRBV28 and TRBJ2-3, with D unresolved. The CDR3 has 13 amino acids. Between the trimmed V and J ends, which lost 2 bases and 9 bases, there was a span of 12 bases. Germline CDR1 is MDHEN and CDR2 is SYDVKM. Here the CDR3 reads CASSLKPWETQYF. In DNA form, the CDR3 reads TGTGCCAGCAGTTTAAAGCCTTGGGAAACGCAGTATTTT.

The chain carries TRBV5-8 and TRBJ2-1, with 7 bases lining up with TRBD2. V trimming: 6 bases; J trimming: 6 bases; junction bases outside the gene matches: 6. This CDR3 spans 13 amino acids. Germline lookup yields CDR1 SGHTS and CDR2 YDEGEE. CDR3: CASKKREINEQFF. The DNA of the CDR3 is TGTGCCAGCAAAAAGCGGGAAATCAATGAGCAGTTCTTC.

The chain has TRBV19 and TRBJ1-4; D is ambiguous. V lost 5 bases, J lost 8 bases, and 18 bases lay in between. The CDR3 runs to 15 residues. From germline, CDR1 is LNHDA and CDR2 SQIVND (reference sequence). The CDR3 DNA sequence: TGTGCCAGTAGTCTCCGCCGGGAGACTGGGGAAAAACTGTTTTTT. Encoded protein: CASSLRRETGEKLFF.

The rearrangement joins TRBV19 to TRBJ1-2; D unresolved. V was shortened by 10 bases and J by 4 bases, with 13 bases between the two germline ends. The CDR3 is 12 residues long. Looked up from germline, CDR1 is LNHDA and CDR2 is SQIVND (reference sequence). This CDR3 is CATPGVGYGYTF. The CDR3 region has the DNA TGTGCCACCCCTGGGGTGGGCTATGGCTACACCTTC.

The chain employs TRBV6-5 and TRBJ1-2; D may be TRBD1 (6 bases). CDR3 length: 15 residues. Trimming cost V 2 bases and J 9 bases, with 19 bases left between them. Germline V gene data show CDR1 as MNHEY and CDR2 as SVGAGI. In DNA, the CDR3 is TGTGCCAGCAGTTACGTCACCAGGGGAAATATGAGCTACACCTTC. It translates to CASSYVTRGNMSYTF.

A note on this clone: At one boundary the junction diverges from the germline segment, which might be a read error. The J gene is TRBJ2-1, the V gene TRBV7-7; 10 positions agree with TRBD2. The germline V gene has CDR1 SSHAT and CDR2 FNYEAQ (reference sequence). The CDR3 contains 16 residues. This CDR3 is CASSLKAGGSYNEQFF. The CDR3 DNA reads TGTGCTAGCAGCTTAAAAGCGGGAGGGTCCTACAATGAGCAGTTCTTC.

This chain uses TRBV5-1 with TRBJ2-1; D might be TRBD1 or TRBD2, each matching 5 bases. This CDR3 contains 15 residues. The ends were cut back, 3 bases at V and 5 bases at J, with 15 bases in the middle. Germline-derived CDR1 and CDR2 are SGHRS and YFSETQ. The CDR3 loop reads CASSSYGTQNNEQFF. The DNA of the CDR3 is TGCGCCAGCAGCTCCTACGGGACCCAAAACAATGAGCAGTTCTTC.